A single sample is the source of the 32 T cell receptor beta chains below, sequenced in a study of T-cell reconstitution after alpha-beta-depleted transplantation in children (dated by TCRdb to about 2016). The library was produced with PCR. Reads for this sample came from an Illumina HiSeq 2500. TCR libraries were prepared with molecular barcoding, using unique molecular identifiers to normalize TCRbeta repertoire quantification. TCRdb applied fastp at Q25 and MiXCR to the public reads, then kept only in-frame beta chains. For every CDR3 protein sequence, its rows merge into one entry that carries the most common genes and DNA. Here the sample has under 450,000 distinct CDR3 sequences; around 15% occur a single time. The ten most abundant clones make up 25% to 30% of the sample. Explained via the paper, the treatment or condition label denotes: allogeneic hematopoietic cell transplantation with graft depleted of TCRalphabeta T cells and CD19 B cells.

Sequenced here: PBMCs, mostly from graft donor cells, sampled 360 days after TCRalphabeta/CD19-depleted stem cell transplant. The receptors come from a boy in the first two years of life who had a stem cell transplant for Wiskott-Aldrich syndrome, so the T cells may come from the graft donor.

The chain carries TRBV4-3 and TRBJ2-1; no clear D. The V end lost 0 bases, the J end lost 3 bases, and 6 bases lay between the germline ends. CDR1 is LGHNA and CDR2 is YSLEER in the germline V gene. CDR3 length: 14 residues. The CDR3 reads CASSQELGYNEQFF. CDR3 coding DNA: TGCGCCAGCAGCCAAGAATTGGGCTACAATGAGCAGTTCTTC.

This clonotype was observed a handful of times. The rearrangement uses TRBV7-2 and TRBJ2-1; the match to TRBD2 covers 8 bases. After removal of 4 bases from V and 6 bases from J, the junction contained 8 bases not matched to a gene. Per the germline V gene, CDR1 is SGHTA and CDR2 is FQGNSA. This CDR3 spans 15 amino acids. For the CDR3, the DNA is TGTGCCAGCAGCTCCAAGAGCGGGGGACCCAATGAGCAGTTCTTC. It is translated as CASSSKSGGPNEQFF.

This clonotype was seen a handful of times. The chain has TRBV19 and TRBJ2-1; D is ambiguous. CDR3 length: 13 amino acids. V was trimmed by 6 bases and J by 10 bases, leaving 16 bases between them. Germline lookup yields CDR1 LNHDA and CDR2 SQIVND (reference sequence). The DNA for the CDR3 is TGTGCCAGTAGCCCTCGGGCCAGAATCGAGCAGTTCTTC. Protein sequence: CASSPRARIEQFF.

This clonotype has a single count. DNA of the CDR3: TGCAGTGCTATGAAGGCGGGTACGCAGTATTTT. Translated, it gives CSAMKAGTQYF. The chain has TRBV20-1 and TRBJ2-3; the D gene is possibly TRBD2 (5 bases). Trimming cost V 4 bases and J 8 bases, with 10 bases left between them. This CDR3 has 11 amino acids. CDR1 is DFQATT, CDR2 SNEGSKA, per germline (reference sequence).

Only a few counts were recorded for this clonotype. The rearrangement uses TRBV6-1 and TRBJ2-7, with D possibly being TRBD2 (5 bases). Trimming took off 5 bases at V and 2 bases at J, with 16 bases between the two ends. Per germline, CDR1 MNHNS and CDR2 SASEGT. The CDR3 extends over 15 amino acids. CDR3 in amino acids: CASSPLNLAPYEQYF. CDR3 in DNA: TGTGCCAGCAGTCCCCTCAATCTAGCCCCCTACGAGCAGTACTTC.

This clonotype occurred a few times. The chain employs TRBV20-1 and TRBJ2-1; 8 bases line up with TRBD2. Trimming removed 3 bases from V and 7 bases from J; junction bases left unmatched: 5. This CDR3 spans 13 amino acids. Germline lookup yields CDR1 DFQATT and CDR2 SNEGSKA (reference sequence). This chain's CDR3 is CSASGRAINEQFF. The CDR3 region has the DNA TGCAGTGCTAGCGGGAGGGCCATAAATGAGCAGTTCTTC.

This clonotype came up a few times. The rearrangement joins TRBV11-2 to TRBJ2-2; 11 positions match TRBD1. Germline V gives CDR1 SGHAT, CDR2 FQNNGV. The J segment lost 6 bases and the V segment lost 5 bases, leaving 2 bases of the junction unmatched. This CDR3 is 14 amino acids long. This CDR3 is CASSRDRGAGELFF. CDR3 sequence (DNA): TGTGCCAGCAGCCGGGACAGGGGGGCCGGGGAGCTGTTTTTT.

This clonotype appeared a few times. J is TRBJ2-2 and V is TRBV4-3; 9 positions agree with TRBD2. V gave up 4 bases and J gave up 4 bases; unmatched junction bases: 10. The CDR3 covers 17 residues. From germline, CDR1 is LGHNA and CDR2 YSLEER. The CDR3 sequence is CASSPREASGTTGELFF. CDR3 coding DNA: TGCGCCAGCAGCCCCAGAGAGGCTAGCGGGACCACCGGGGAGCTGTTTTTT.

The chain combines TRBV11-2 with TRBJ2-7; D gene uncertain. Germline CDR1 SGHAT, CDR2 FQNNGV. This CDR3 has 17 amino acids. Trimming cost V 0 bases and J 0 bases, with 15 bases left between them. Written as DNA, the CDR3 is TGTGCCAGCAGCTTAGATATAGGGCAGATTTACTCCTACGAGCAGTACTTC. Encoded protein: CASSLDIGQIYSYEQYF.

In this sample, this clonotype turned up a few times. The J gene is TRBJ2-5, the V gene TRBV4-1; TRBD2 is a possible D gene (6 bases). The CDR3 runs to 16 residues. CDR1 is MGHRA and CDR2 is YSYEKL in the germline V gene. V was cut by 0 bases and J by 2 bases, with 13 bases left in between. The CDR3 DNA reads TGCGCCAGCAGCCAAGATGAGACTAGAGGGCAAGAGACCCAGTACTTC. Its protein product is CASSQDETRGQETQYF.

This clonotype was counted once. The germline gene is not matched at one end of the junction; a read error may be the cause. The chain uses TRBV5-1 and TRBJ2-3, with a weak D call TRBD2 (6 bases). The CDR3 extends over 15 amino acids. Germline V lookup: CDR1 SGHRS, CDR2 YFSETQ. CDR3 sequence (DNA): TGCGTCAGCAGCTTGCCCCGGGAGTCGTCAGATACGCAGTATTTT. It yields the protein CVSSLPRESSDTQYF.

The rearrangement links TRBV5-1 to TRBJ2-7, with 9 nucleotides matching TRBD1. The CDR3 has 15 amino acids. The ends lost 0 bases at V and 4 bases at J; junction bases unmatched: 5. Germline CDR1 reads SGHRS; CDR2 reads YFSETQ. In DNA, the CDR3 is TGCGCCAGCAGCTTGGTCGACAGGGGGAAGTACGAGCAGTACTTC. This sequence encodes CASSLVDRGKYEQYF.

This clonotype was detected many times. The J gene is TRBJ2-1, the V gene TRBV12-3 or TRBV12-4, with a possible D match to TRBD1 (7 bases). Trimming took 3 bases from V and 6 from J, leaving 12 bases between them. The CDR3 spans 14 residues. The CDR3 nucleotides read TGTGCCAGCAGTTTCCGACAGGGAGGCAATGAGCAGTTCTTC. As protein: CASSFRQGGNEQFF.

Regarding this clonotype: The junction does not match germline at one end; this may be a read error. V and J are TRBV18 and TRBJ1-1; D is possibly TRBD1 (5 bases). Germline V gives CDR1 KGHSH, CDR2 LQKENI. The CDR3 consists of 14 residues. The CDR3 loop is CASSSLRGNTEAFF. The CDR3 nucleotides are TGTGCAAGCTCATCTCTAAGGGGGAACACTGAAGCTTTCTTT.

This CDR3 is CASSYSASGKTEQFF. The CDR3 DNA follows: TGTGCCAGCAGCTATTCGGCTAGCGGAAAAACGGAGCAGTTCTTC. The V gene is TRBV7-6, the J gene TRBJ2-1; 7 nucleotides match TRBD2. The CDR3 has 15 residues. V lost 4 bases and J lost 10; bases outside the gene matches: 13. Germline V gene lookup returns CDR1 SGHVS and CDR2 FNYEAQ.

This clonotype showed up just a few times. The rearrangement links TRBV24-1 to TRBJ2-5; possible D gene TRBD1, 5 bases. The CDR3 runs 13 residues. Trimming stripped 4 bases from V and 5 bases from J, with 10 bases between. Germline CDR1 reads KGHDR; CDR2 reads SFDVKD. In nucleotides, the CDR3 is TGTGCCACCAGTGAAGGGGCAGTCGAGACCCAGTACTTC. It yields the protein CATSEGAVETQYF.

The CDR3 reads CSARDPRGGQETQYF. The CDR3 DNA sequence: TGCAGTGCTAGAGATCCACGGGGAGGGCAAGAGACCCAGTACTTC. This sequence joins TRBV20-1 and TRBJ2-5; 7 bases are shared with TRBD2. The germline V gene has CDR1 DFQATT and CDR2 SNEGSKA (reference sequence). The CDR3 is made up of 15 amino acids. V trimming: 0 bases; J trimming: 2 bases; junction bases outside the gene matches: 6.

This clonotype has only a few counts. The chain is built from TRBV6-1 and TRBJ2-2; possibly TRBD2 for D (6 bases). This CDR3 spans 15 amino acids. The germline CDR1 and CDR2 sequences are MNHNS and SASEGT. V was pared by 6 bases and J by 0 bases, with 11 bases between. The CDR3 reads CASRIAAANTGELFF. In nucleotides, the CDR3 is TGTGCCAGCAGGATAGCGGCGGCGAACACCGGGGAGCTGTTTTTT.

The chain couples TRBV24-1 to TRBJ2-2; D not certain. The V gene lost 5 bases and the J gene lost 7 bases, with 7 bases spanning the gap. The CDR3 is 12 amino acids. Germline V lookup: CDR1 KGHDR, CDR2 SFDVKD. CDR3: CATSGVGGELFF. The CDR3 nucleotides are TGTGCCACCAGTGGAGTCGGCGGGGAGCTGTTTTTT.

This clonotype was detected a few times. The chain carries TRBV10-3 and TRBJ2-3; 8 nucleotides agree with TRBD1. CDR3 length: 12 residues. V was pared by 6 bases and J by 6 bases, with 2 bases of the junction left unmatched. Germline V gene lookup returns CDR1 ENHRY and CDR2 SYGVKD. Here the CDR3 reads CAIRPGGDTQYF. DNA of the CDR3: TGTGCCATCAGGCCAGGGGGCGATACGCAGTATTTT.

V and J are TRBV7-2 and TRBJ2-4, with D perhaps matching TRBD1 or TRBD2 (6 bases each). Germline CDR1 SGHTA, CDR2 FQGNSA. Trimming took off 2 bases at V and 8 bases at J, with 7 bases between the two ends. The CDR3 length is 12 residues. The DNA of the CDR3 is TGTGCCAGCAGCTTAAGGGGGGACATTCAGTACTTC. Translated, it gives CASSLRGDIQYF.

The V gene is TRBV28, the J gene TRBJ1-3, with D unclear. V was cut by 5 bases and J by 6 bases, with 20 bases left in between. Germline CDR1 reads MDHEN; CDR2 reads SYDVKM. This CDR3 region has 16 residues. The CDR3 here is CASSSWVLVSTNTIYF. The DNA of the CDR3 is TGTGCCAGCAGTAGCTGGGTTCTCGTCTCTACAAACACCATATATTTT.

The DNA for the CDR3 is TGTGCCAGCAGCTTAGCGAGGACTAGACTCCACGAGACCCAGTACTTC. It is translated as CASSLARTRLHETQYF. The gene calls are TRBV7-8 and TRBJ2-5; TRBD2 agrees at 7 bases. The CDR3 loop spans 16 amino acids. V shed 0 bases and J 5 bases; nucleotides not matched to a gene: 9. Germline values: CDR1 SGHVS, CDR2 FQNEAQ.

The sample holds a few counts of this clonotype. The chain joins TRBV10-3 to TRBJ2-7; TRBD2 matches at 8 bases. The CDR3 runs 16 residues. The J segment lost 2 bases and the V segment lost 7 bases, leaving 13 bases of the junction unmatched. CDR1 and CDR2 (germline): ENHRY, SYGVKD. This CDR3 reads CAIKPDFTSGAYEQYF. CDR3 sequence (DNA): TGTGCCATCAAGCCAGACTTCACTAGCGGAGCCTACGAGCAGTACTTC.

The chain joins TRBV27 to TRBJ2-1; TRBD1 might be the D (5 bases). The germline V and J ends were trimmed by 1 base and 1 base, with 17 bases remaining between them. Germline values: CDR1 MNHEY, CDR2 SMNVEV (reference sequence). The CDR3 consists of 18 residues. DNA for the CDR3: TGTGCCAGCAGTTTATTAATTCAGGGTCACGGATCCTACAATGAGCAGTTCTTC. It yields the protein CASSLLIQGHGSYNEQFF.

Only a few counts were recorded for this clonotype. The chain carries TRBV6-2 or TRBV6-3 and TRBJ2-7, with 7 bases that match TRBD2. The germline V gene has CDR1 MNHEY and CDR2 SVGEGT. The CDR3 runs 14 residues. The ends lost 2 bases at V and 3 bases at J; junction bases unmatched: 4. In nucleotides, the CDR3 is TGTGCCAGCAGTTACCCCGGGACTATCTACGAGCAGTACTTC. It codes for CASSYPGTIYEQYF.

The chain uses TRBV28 and TRBJ2-7, with D possibly called TRBD1 or TRBD2 (5 bases each). There are 15 residues in the CDR3. The germline V and J ends were trimmed by 5 bases and 2 bases, with 16 bases remaining between them. The germline CDR1 and CDR2 sequences are MDHEN and SYDVKM. The CDR3 sequence is CASSTLRDGTYEQYF. The CDR3 nucleotides read TGTGCCAGCAGTACCCTCCGGGACGGGACCTACGAGCAGTACTTC.

This clonotype has only a few counts. This sequence joins TRBV6-5 and TRBJ1-2, with D uncertain. The CDR3 has 16 residues. V gave up 1 base and J gave up 2 bases, with 14 bases separating them. Germline V CDR1 and CDR2: MNHEY, SVGAGI. The CDR3 coding sequence is TGTGCCAGCAGTTACTTAAACCCATTTTTCAACTATGGCTACACCTTC. This sequence encodes CASSYLNPFFNYGYTF.

The chain employs TRBV28 and TRBJ2-2, with TRBD2 identical over 8 bases. The junction had 13 bases not matched to a gene; V was cut back by 5 bases and J by 5 bases. Germline V gene lookup returns CDR1 MDHEN and CDR2 SYDVKM. The CDR3 has 17 amino acids. CDR3 coding DNA: TGTGCCAGCAGTCCATCACAGCGGGGGCGCAGAACCGGGGAGCTGTTTTTT. It encodes CASSPSQRGRRTGELFF.

This clonotype has more than one count but fewer than ten. The V gene is TRBV5-1, the J gene TRBJ2-2; maybe TRBD1 (5 bases). Trimming shortened V by 5 bases and J by 0 bases, and 8 bases separated the two germline ends. The CDR3 totals 14 residues. Germline V gives CDR1 SGHRS, CDR2 YFSETQ. CDR3 coding DNA: TGCGCCAGCAGTCGGACACCGAACACCGGGGAGCTGTTTTTT. Its translation: CASSRTPNTGELFF.

This clonotype was seen only a few times. This sequence joins TRBV11-1 and TRBJ2-1; TRBD2 matches 10 bases. The CDR3 loop spans 18 amino acids. Trimming at V came to 1 base and at J to 0 bases, leaving 6 bases not matched to a gene. Germline CDR1 is SGHAT and CDR2 is FQDESV (reference sequence). CDR3 in amino acids: CASSLGAGLAVSYNEQFF. The CDR3 bases are TGTGCCAGCAGCTTAGGAGCTGGACTAGCGGTCTCCTACAATGAGCAGTTCTTC.

This clonotype appeared a single time. The CDR3: CSAIAGDRTYEQYF. In DNA form, the CDR3 reads TGCAGTGCCATAGCGGGAGATAGAACCTACGAGCAGTACTTC. This rearrangement joins TRBV20-1 to TRBJ2-7, with TRBD2 matching 9 bases. V lost 6 bases, J lost 2 bases, and 8 bases stayed unmatched. This CDR3 region has 14 residues. Germline V lookup: CDR1 DFQATT, CDR2 SNEGSKA (reference sequence).